Below, one T cell receptor beta chain is given with its context. Assay used: immunoSEQ multiplex PCR; TCRdb lists only in-frame clones, some missing. Of 90,000 to 150,000 clones in the sample, around 89% are singletons; the top ten hold about 29%. The trim removed 4 bases at V and 0 bases at J, leaving 4 bases unmatched. Germline V CDR1 and CDR2: ENHRY, SYGVKD. The CDR3 runs 15 residues. This sample was included in a study of blood T cell repertoires in COVID-19. V gene TRBV10-3 combines with J gene TRBJ2-3; TRBD2 aligns across 7 bases. This clonotype was sampled from a man between 65 and 79 years old with active or convalescent COVID-19. Sequenced material: peripheral blood. CDR3 DNA: TGTGCCATCAGTGGTCTAGCGGAGAGCACAGATACGCAGTATTTT. Amino acids: CAISGLAESTDTQYF.